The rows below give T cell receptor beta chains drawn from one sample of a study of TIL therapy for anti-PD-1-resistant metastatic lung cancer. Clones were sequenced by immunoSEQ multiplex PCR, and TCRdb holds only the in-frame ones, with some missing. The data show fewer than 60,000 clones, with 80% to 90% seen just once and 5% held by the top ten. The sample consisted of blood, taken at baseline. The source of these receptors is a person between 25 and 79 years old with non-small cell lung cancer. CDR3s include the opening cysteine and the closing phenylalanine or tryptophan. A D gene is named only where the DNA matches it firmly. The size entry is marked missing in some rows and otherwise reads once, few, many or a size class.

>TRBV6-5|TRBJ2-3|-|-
TGTGCCAGCAGTTACACCAGGTTCACAGATACGCAGTATTTT
CASSYTRFTDTQYF
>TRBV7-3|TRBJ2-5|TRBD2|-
TGTGCCAGCAGCTTAGGGGTAGCGGGAGGGCTAGAGACCCAGTACTTC
CASSLGVAGGLETQYF
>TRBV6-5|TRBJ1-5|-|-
TGTGCCAGCAGGGAGGGTCTGAATCAGCCCCAGCATTTT
CASREGLNQPQHF
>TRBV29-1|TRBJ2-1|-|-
TGCAGCGTTGAAGAAGTCAATGAGCAGTTCTTC
CSVEEVNEQFF
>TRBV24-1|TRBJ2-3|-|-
TGTGCCACCAGTGCCCAGGGGGGGAAGGGGGAGCACACAGATACGCAGTATTTT
CATSAQGGKGEHTDTQYF
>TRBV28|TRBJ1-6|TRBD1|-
TGTGCCAGCAGCACTACAGGGGCGTATTCACCCCTCCACTTT
CASSTTGAYSPLHF
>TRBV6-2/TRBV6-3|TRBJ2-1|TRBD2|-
TGTGCCAGCAGTTGGGGGGGTACCCCCTACAATGAGCAGTTCTTC
CASSWGGTPYNEQFF
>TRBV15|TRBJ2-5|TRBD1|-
TGTGCCACCAGCTCCGAAAGGCAGGGGGTTGAGACCCAGTACTTC
CATSSERQGVETQYF
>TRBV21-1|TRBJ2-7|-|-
TGTGCCAGCCCCCCCTACAGGGGCCACGAGCAGTACTTC
CASPPYRGHEQYF
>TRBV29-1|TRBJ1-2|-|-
TGCAGCGCCTTAGGGGACGGCTACACCTTC
CSALGDGYTF
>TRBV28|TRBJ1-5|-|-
TGTGCCAGCAGTTTAGGTCAGGACATCGCGGCCCAGCATTTT
CASSLGQDIAAQHF
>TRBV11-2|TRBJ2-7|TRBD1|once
TGTGCCAGCAGCTTCCTGGGACAGCTCGGCTCGGGAGAGCAGTACTTC
CASSFLGQLGSGEQYF
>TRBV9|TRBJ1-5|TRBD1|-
TGTGCCAGCAGCCTCCGTCCCGGGACAGGGGAGGGGAAAGGCAATCAGCCCCAGCATTTT
CASSLRPGTGEGKGNQPQHF
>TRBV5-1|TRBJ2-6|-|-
TGCGCCAGCGGCTCTGGGGCCAACGTCCTGACTTTC
CASGSGANVLTF
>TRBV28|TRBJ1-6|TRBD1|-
TGTGCCAGCAGTCCTGGACAGGGAAGAGGTTCACCCCTCCACTTT
CASSPGQGRGSPLHF
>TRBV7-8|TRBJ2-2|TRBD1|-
TGTGCCAGCAGCTTCCTCCCGGGACAGGGGACCCTCGGGGAGCTGTTTTTT
CASSFLPGQGTLGELFF
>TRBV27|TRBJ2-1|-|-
TGTGCCAGCAGTTCCGGGACTGAGCAGTTCTTC
CASSSGTEQFF
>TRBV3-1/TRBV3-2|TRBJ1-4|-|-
TGTGCCAGCAGCCAAGTCTCTAATGAAAAACTGTTTTTT
CASSQVSNEKLFF
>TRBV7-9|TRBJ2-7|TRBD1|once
TGTGCCAGCAGCCTACGACAGGGAATGGGCGAGCAGTACTTC
CASSLRQGMGEQYF
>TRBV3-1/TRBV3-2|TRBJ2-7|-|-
TGTGCCAGTTTTAGGGGTATGCTAGCGCGCTTTTACGAGCAGTACTTC
CASFRGMLARFYEQYF
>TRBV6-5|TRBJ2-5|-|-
TGTGCCAGCGGAAAAGAGACCCAGTACTTC
CASGKETQYF
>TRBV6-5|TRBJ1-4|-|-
TGTGCCAGCAGTTCCGGGGAGGTGGCGGGTGAAAAACTGTTTTTT
CASSSGEVAGEKLFF